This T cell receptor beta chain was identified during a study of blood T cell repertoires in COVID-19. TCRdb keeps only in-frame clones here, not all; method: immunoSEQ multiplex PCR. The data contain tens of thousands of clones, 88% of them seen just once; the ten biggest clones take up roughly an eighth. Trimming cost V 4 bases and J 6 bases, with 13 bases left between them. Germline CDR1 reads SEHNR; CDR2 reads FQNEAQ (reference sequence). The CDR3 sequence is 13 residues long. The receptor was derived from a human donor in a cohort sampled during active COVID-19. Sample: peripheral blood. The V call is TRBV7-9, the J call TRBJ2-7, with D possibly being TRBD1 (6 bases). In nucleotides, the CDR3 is TGTGCCAGCAGCTGGGGGCGTAGCAGCGAGCAGTACTTC. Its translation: CASSWGRSSEQYF.